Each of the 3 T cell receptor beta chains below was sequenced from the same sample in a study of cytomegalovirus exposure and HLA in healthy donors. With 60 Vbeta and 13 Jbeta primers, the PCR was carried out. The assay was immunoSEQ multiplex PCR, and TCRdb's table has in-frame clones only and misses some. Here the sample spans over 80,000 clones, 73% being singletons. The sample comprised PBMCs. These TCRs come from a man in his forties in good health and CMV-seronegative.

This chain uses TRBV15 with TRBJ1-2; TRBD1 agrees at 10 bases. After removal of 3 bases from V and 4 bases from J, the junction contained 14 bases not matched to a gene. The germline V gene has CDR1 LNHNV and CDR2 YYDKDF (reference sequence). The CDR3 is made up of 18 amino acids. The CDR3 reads CATSRSLRGQGERYGYTF. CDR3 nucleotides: TGTGCCACCAGCAGGAGCCTCCGAGGACAGGGGGAGCGCTATGGCTACACCTTC. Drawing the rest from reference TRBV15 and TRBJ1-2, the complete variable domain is DAMVIQNPRYQVTQFGKPVTLSCSQTLNHNVMYWYQQKSSQAPKLLFHYYDKDFNNEADTPDNFQSRRPNTSFCFLDIRSPGLGDTAMYLCATSRSLRGQGERYGYTFGSGTRLTVV.

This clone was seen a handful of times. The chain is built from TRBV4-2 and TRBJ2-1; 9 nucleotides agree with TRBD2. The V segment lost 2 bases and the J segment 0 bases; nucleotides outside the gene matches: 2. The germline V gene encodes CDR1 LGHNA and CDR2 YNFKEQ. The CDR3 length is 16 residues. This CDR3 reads CASSQLAGRSYNEQFF. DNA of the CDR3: TGTGCCAGCAGCCAACTAGCGGGGCGCTCCTACAATGAGCAGTTCTTC.

CDR3 loop: CAIRQGDSTNEKLFF. In nucleotides, the CDR3 is TGTGCCATCAGGCAAGGGGACAGCACTAATGAAAAACTGTTTTTT. The chain links TRBV10-3 to TRBJ1-4; 7 bases are a match to TRBD1. With V trimmed by 6 bases and J by 2 bases, 6 bases remained unmatched. CDR3 length: 15 amino acids. Germline V gene sequence: CDR1 ENHRY, CDR2 SYGVKD.